The 27 T cell receptor beta chains below all came from one sample that was sequenced in a study of T cell changes during pregnancy in multiple sclerosis. Sequencing used immunoSEQ multiplex PCR; TCRdb keeps in-frame clones, though not all of them. Among about 30,000 clones listed, 75% to 95% were seen once. This material consisted of CD8+ T cells from peripheral blood mononuclear cells, taken in the second trimester of pregnancy. Receptor source: a female donor with multiple sclerosis, enrolled in a pregnancy study.

The chain carries TRBV7-9 and TRBJ2-7; a possible D gene is TRBD1 (6 bases). CDR3 length: 11 residues. Looked up from germline, CDR1 is SEHNR and CDR2 is FQNEAQ (reference sequence). The germline V and J ends were trimmed by 4 bases and 11 bases, with 12 bases remaining between them. CDR3 sequence (DNA): TGTGCCAGCAGCTCCCCACAGGGAAAGTACTTC. This gives the protein CASSSPQGKYF.

The genes are TRBV30 and TRBJ2-7; TRBD1 matches at 8 bases. CDR3 size: 16 residues. Germline CDR1 reads GTSNPN; CDR2 reads SVGIG (reference sequence). Germline trimming cut 0 bases from V and 6 bases from J; bases unmatched to any gene: 13. The CDR3 protein is CAWSVRQGARLAEQYF. The CDR3 DNA sequence: TGTGCCTGGAGTGTACGGCAGGGGGCGCGTCTGGCCGAGCAGTACTTC.

The V and J genes are TRBV19 and TRBJ2-1, with 7 bases lining up with TRBD1. This CDR3 region has 15 residues. V lost 2 bases and J lost 3; bases outside the gene matches: 4. The germline CDR1 and CDR2 sequences are LNHDA and SQIVND (reference sequence). The CDR3 loop is CASSIPRDSYNEQFF. CDR3 coding DNA: TGTGCCAGTAGTATACCTCGGGACAGCTACAATGAGCAGTTCTTC.

The V call is TRBV28, the J call TRBJ2-7; D call uncertain. Between the trimmed V and J ends, which lost 2 bases and 4 bases, there was a span of 6 bases. Germline V gene data show CDR1 as MDHEN and CDR2 as SYDVKM. CDR3 length: 12 residues. For the CDR3, the DNA is TGTGCCAGCAGTTTAGGGCATTACGAGCAGTACTTC. Translating it yields CASSLGHYEQYF.

The CDR3 coding sequence is TGTGCCAGCAGCTTAACTTCCAGGGTTTACTCTGGGGCCAACGTCCTGACTTTC. Its protein product is CASSLTSRVYSGANVLTF. This chain links TRBV7-3 with TRBJ2-6, with a tentative D call TRBD1 (5 bases). Germline V lookup: CDR1 SGHTA, CDR2 FQGTGA. The CDR3 runs to 18 residues. The V gene lost 0 bases and the J gene lost 0 bases, with 12 bases spanning the gap.

V and J are TRBV30 and TRBJ2-3; D gene unclear. Germline CDR1 is GTSNPN and CDR2 is SVGIG (reference sequence). Trimming took 1 base from V and 6 from J, leaving 8 bases between them. The CDR3 covers 12 residues. The CDR3 region has the DNA TGTGCCTGGAGTGCACTGTGGGATACGCAGTATTTT. Amino acids: CAWSALWDTQYF. Full variable domain (rest looked up from reference TRBV30 and TRBJ2-3): SQTIHQWPATLVQPVGSPLSLECTVEGTSNPNLYWYRQAAGRGLQLLFYSVGIGQISSEVPQNLSASRPQDRQFILSSKKLLLSDSGFYLCAWSALWDTQYFGPGTRLTVL.

CDR3 amino acids: CASSSETQYF. For the CDR3, the DNA is TGTGCCAGCAGCTCTGAGACCCAGTACTTC. The rearrangement uses TRBV9 and TRBJ2-5; D not certain. V gave up 4 bases and J gave up 5 bases, with 3 bases separating them. There are 10 residues in the CDR3. Germline values: CDR1 SGDLS, CDR2 YYNGEE.

The sample holds a few counts of this clone. The chain links TRBV9 to TRBJ1-1; TRBD1 matches 7 bases. The germline V gene encodes CDR1 SGDLS and CDR2 YYNGEE. The CDR3 contains 14 residues. V lost 3 bases and J lost 4; bases outside the gene matches: 6. CDR3 loop: CASSAWTGGTEAFF. The DNA for the CDR3 is TGTGCCAGCAGCGCATGGACAGGTGGCACTGAAGCTTTCTTT.

J is TRBJ1-5 and V is TRBV6-4, with D tentatively TRBD1 (6 bases). V lost 0 bases, J lost 2 bases, and 8 bases lay in between. The CDR3 totals 15 residues. CDR1 is MRHNA, CDR2 SNTAGT, per germline. This chain's CDR3 is CASSDSPGGNQPQHF. DNA for the CDR3: TGTGCCAGCAGTGACTCCCCAGGGGGCAATCAGCCCCAGCATTTT.

This sequence joins TRBV4-3 and TRBJ2-5, with 9 bases that match TRBD1. The ends lost 1 base at V and 4 bases at J; junction bases unmatched: 4. This CDR3 comprises 15 residues. Germline CDR1 reads LGHNA; CDR2 reads YSLEER. The CDR3 spells CASSQGSGQGETQYF. The CDR3 nucleotides read TGCGCCAGCAGCCAAGGGTCGGGACAGGGAGAGACCCAGTACTTC.

The chain combines TRBV2 with TRBJ2-1; 7 positions match TRBD1. Germline V gene data show CDR1 as SNHLY and CDR2 as FYNNEI. The CDR3 length is 15 residues. After removal of 3 bases from V and 12 bases from J, the junction contained 14 bases not matched to a gene. CDR3 sequence (DNA): TGTGCCAGCAGTGAGTCTAGACAGGGAACGGACGGGCAGTTCTTC. The encoded protein is CASSESRQGTDGQFF.

This clone was seen once. The gene calls are TRBV6-4 and TRBJ2-1, with D possibly matching TRBD2 (6 bases). Germline CDR1 reads MRHNA; CDR2 reads SNTAGT. The CDR3 is 15 residues long. Trimming cost V 5 bases and J 8 bases, with 19 bases left between them. The CDR3: CASSPSRRDSDEQFF. CDR3 DNA: TGTGCCAGCAGTCCCTCCCGGCGGGATAGCGATGAGCAGTTCTTC.

This clone showed up just a few times. The V and J genes are TRBV27 and TRBJ2-7; 12 nucleotides agree with TRBD2. CDR1 and CDR2 (germline): MNHEY, SMNVEV (reference sequence). The ends lost 4 bases at V and 5 bases at J; junction bases unmatched: 6. This CDR3 is 15 amino acids long. CDR3 sequence reads: CASSSLAGGQHEQYF. CDR3 bases: TGTGCCAGCAGTTCCCTAGCGGGAGGGCAGCACGAGCAGTACTTC.

The chain carries TRBV14 and TRBJ1-2; D uncertain. The CDR3 is 14 residues long. The germline V and J ends were trimmed by 1 base and 1 base, with 7 bases remaining between them. Germline assignment: CDR1 SGHDN and CDR2 FVKESK. DNA of the CDR3: TGTGCCAGCAGCCAAGCCAGTCTTAACTATGGCTACACCTTC. Its translation: CASSQASLNYGYTF.

The rearrangement joins TRBV5-6 to TRBJ2-7; the D is unclear. The germline V gene encodes CDR1 SGHDT and CDR2 YYEEEE. Trimming left V 2 bases short and J 3 bases short, with 12 bases between. The CDR3 sequence is 14 residues long. CDR3: CASSFYSPHYEQYF. In DNA, the CDR3 is TGTGCCAGCAGCTTTTACAGCCCACACTACGAGCAGTACTTC.

V usage is TRBV15 and J usage is TRBJ2-1; D call uncertain. Trimming took 1 base from V and 5 from J, leaving 12 bases between them. Germline assignment: CDR1 LNHNV and CDR2 YYDKDF (reference sequence). The length of the CDR3 is 15 residues. The CDR3 sequence: CATSRVSRQHNEQFF. CDR3 nucleotides: TGTGCCACCAGCAGAGTATCGAGACAACACAATGAGCAGTTCTTC. The full variable domain, its missing parts supplied by reference TRBV15 and TRBJ2-1, is DAMVIQNPRYQVTQFGKPVTLSCSQTLNHNVMYWYQQKSSQAPKLLFHYYDKDFNNEADTPDNFQSRRPNTSFCFLDIRSPGLGDTAMYLCATSRVSRQHNEQFFGPGTRLTVL.

The chain carries TRBV27 and TRBJ2-3; D uncertain. Germline CDR1 and CDR2: MNHEY and SMNVEV (reference sequence). The CDR3 is made up of 13 amino acids. The V end lost 5 bases, the J end lost 2 bases, and 8 bases lay between the germline ends. CDR3 DNA: TGTGCCAGCAGTGGCGGATACACAGATACGCAGTATTTT. Protein: CASSGGYTDTQYF.

The gene calls are TRBV5-4 and TRBJ2-3; D might be TRBD2 (5 bases). The V end lost 4 bases, the J end lost 3 bases, and 15 bases lay between the germline ends. The CDR3 length is 15 residues. The germline V gene encodes CDR1 SGHNT and CDR2 YYREEE (reference sequence). This CDR3 reads CASSPLAGITDTQYF. DNA for the CDR3: TGTGCCAGCAGCCCGCTCGCGGGCATTACAGATACGCAGTATTTT.

This chain connects TRBV6-5 to TRBJ1-1; D not resolved. The V end lost 8 bases, the J end lost 3 bases, and 10 bases lay between the germline ends. The CDR3 is made up of 12 amino acids. From germline, CDR1 is MNHEY and CDR2 SVGAGI. The CDR3 protein is CASRDWDTEAFF. The DNA for the CDR3 is TGTGCCAGCCGGGATTGGGACACTGAAGCTTTCTTT.

The rearrangement links TRBV19 to TRBJ1-1; D remains ambiguous. Germline V gene sequence: CDR1 LNHDA, CDR2 SQIVND (reference sequence). The CDR3 is 12 amino acids. V was pared by 6 bases and J by 11 bases, with 16 bases between. The CDR3 protein is CASSNAYYLAFF. Written as DNA, the CDR3 is TGTGCCAGTAGCAACGCATACTACCTGGCTTTCTTT.

The rearrangement uses TRBV6-4 and TRBJ2-3; D may be TRBD2 (6 bases). Germline V gene lookup returns CDR1 MRHNA and CDR2 SNTAGT. Trimming pared 4 bases from V and 2 bases from J, leaving 13 bases between. CDR3 length: 15 amino acids. CDR3 loop: CASSARDFSTDTQYF. The DNA for the CDR3 is TGTGCCAGCAGTGCGAGGGACTTCTCCACAGATACGCAGTATTTT.

This clone appeared once. This chain connects TRBV7-8 to TRBJ1-1, with D possibly TRBD1 on 5 matching bases. From germline, CDR1 is SGHVS and CDR2 FQNEAQ. This CDR3 is 14 amino acids long. V was trimmed by 2 bases and J by 6 bases, leaving 13 bases between them. The CDR3 region is CASSLMRGGAEAFF. CDR3 nucleotide sequence: TGTGCCAGCAGCTTAATGAGGGGCGGGGCTGAAGCTTTCTTT.

The V call is TRBV7-6, the J call TRBJ2-3; tentatively, D is TRBD2 (5 bases). The CDR3 loop spans 15 amino acids. Germline lookup yields CDR1 SGHVS and CDR2 FNYEAQ. The germline V and J ends were trimmed by 3 bases and 0 bases, with 10 bases remaining between them. The CDR3 sequence is CASSFQTISTDTQYF. CDR3 nucleotide sequence: TGTGCCAGCAGCTTCCAGACTATTAGCACAGATACGCAGTATTTT.

DNA of the CDR3: TGTGCCAGCAGTTGGGGACTAGTAACCTACAATGAGCAGTTCTTC. This sequence encodes CASSWGLVTYNEQFF. J is TRBJ2-1 and V is TRBV6-5, with 8 bases lining up with TRBD2. Germline loops: CDR1 MNHEY, CDR2 SVGAGI. J was trimmed by 2 bases and V by 4 bases; bases with no gene match: 4. CDR3 length equals 15 residues.

The chain employs TRBV21-1 and TRBJ1-5. TRBV21-1 is a recognized pseudogene. The CDR3 runs 15 residues. The CDR3 loop is CASSKIYGVDQPQHF. For the CDR3, the DNA is TGTGCCAGCAGCAAAATATACGGTGTAGATCAGCCCCAGCATTTT.

V gene TRBV9 combines with J gene TRBJ2-1, with D possibly TRBD1 on 6 matching bases. Trimming pared 0 bases from V and 6 bases from J, leaving 13 bases between. CDR1 is SGDLS, CDR2 YYNGEE, per germline. The CDR3 covers 15 residues. The CDR3 here is CASSVVSGEFNEQFF. The CDR3 DNA reads as TGTGCCAGCAGCGTAGTGTCAGGGGAGTTCAATGAGCAGTTCTTC. Full variable domain (remainder filled in from reference TRBV9 and TRBJ2-1): DSGVTQTPKHLITATGQRVTLRCSPRSGDLSVYWYQQSLDQGLQFLIQYYNGEERAKGNILERFSAQQFPDLHSELNLSSLELGDSALYFCASSVVSGEFNEQFFGPGTRLTVL.

V and J are TRBV15 and TRBJ1-2, with D uncertain. The CDR3 contains 14 residues. The V gene lost 2 bases and the J gene lost 4 bases, with 11 bases spanning the gap. Germline V lookup: CDR1 LNHNV, CDR2 YYDKDF (reference sequence). The CDR3 nucleotides read TGTGCCACCAGCAGATGGTGGCCATCCTATGGCTACACCTTC. Protein: CATSRWWPSYGYTF.